The clone carrying this T cell receptor (beta chain) has just a few counts. This entry is derived from a study of T-cell memory formation after mild COVID-19. Barcoded TCR alpha and TCR beta cDNA libraries with UMIs came from 5'RACE using constant-segment primers. Each CDR3 protein is one row after TCRdb ran MiXCR on the 5' RACE reads. The sample includes about 260,000 distinct CDR3 sequences, over 15% seen only once; the top ten take 22%. The CDR3 totals 15 residues. Deletions cut 5 bases from V and 3 bases from J, with 16 bases between. CDR1 is SEHNR and CDR2 is FQNEAQ in the germline V gene (reference sequence).

The chain employs TRBV7-9 and TRBJ1-1; no definite D call. Sequenced input: PBMCs or a T cell subset sorted from them (not recorded which). The sequence derives from a man aged 18 to 29 who had mild COVID-19 (a few samples of this study predate the infection). Cell type and time point are not known. The CDR3 sequence is CASSLRDPFYTEAFF. The CDR3 bases are TGTGCCAGCAGCCTGCGGGATCCGTTCTACACTGAAGCTTTCTTT.